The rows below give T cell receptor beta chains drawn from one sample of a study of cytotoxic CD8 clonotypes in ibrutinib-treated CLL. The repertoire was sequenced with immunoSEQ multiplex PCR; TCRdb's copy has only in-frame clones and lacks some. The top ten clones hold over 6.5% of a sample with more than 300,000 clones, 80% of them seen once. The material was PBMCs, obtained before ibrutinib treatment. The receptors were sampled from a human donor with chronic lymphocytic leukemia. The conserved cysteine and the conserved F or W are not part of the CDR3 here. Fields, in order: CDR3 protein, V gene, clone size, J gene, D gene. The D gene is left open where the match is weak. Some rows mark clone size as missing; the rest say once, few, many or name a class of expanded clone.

CDR3aa: ASSLTGGPDAYNEQF
v_gene: TRBV7-3
abundance: NA
j_gene: TRBJ2-1
d_gene: TRBD2

CDR3aa: ASSPGTSETYEQY
v_gene: TRBV27
abundance: NA
j_gene: TRBJ2-7
d_gene: TRBD2

CDR3aa: AWSVLASAGSGELF
v_gene: TRBV30
abundance: NA
j_gene: TRBJ2-2
d_gene: NA

CDR3aa: SARDRGEQY
v_gene: TRBV20-1
abundance: NA
j_gene: TRBJ2-7
d_gene: TRBD1

CDR3aa: ASSDDGDFYGYT
v_gene: TRBV7-9
abundance: NA
j_gene: TRBJ1-2
d_gene: NA

CDR3aa: AWSVRGTGGVEQF
v_gene: TRBV30
abundance: NA
j_gene: TRBJ2-1
d_gene: TRBD1

CDR3aa: ASSPRTGGVETQY
v_gene: TRBV14
abundance: NA
j_gene: TRBJ2-5
d_gene: TRBD1

CDR3aa: SAAQGSETQY
v_gene: TRBV29-1
abundance: few
j_gene: TRBJ2-5
d_gene: NA

CDR3aa: ASSRSTGETSGGTEAF
v_gene: TRBV11-2
abundance: NA
j_gene: TRBJ1-1
d_gene: TRBD1

CDR3aa: ASRLGPGDETQY
v_gene: TRBV7-3
abundance: NA
j_gene: TRBJ2-5
d_gene: NA

CDR3aa: ASSVVARDLEQF
v_gene: TRBV9
abundance: NA
j_gene: TRBJ2-1
d_gene: NA